The 15 T cell receptor beta chains presented below share a single source sample, sequenced in a study of blood T cell repertoires in COVID-19 (dated by TCRdb to the early 2020s). Libraries were constructed by the immunoSEQ multiplex PCR assay. TCRdb carries this immuneACCESS record with in-frame sequences only. Its versions omit some clonotypes, under half of them owing to an unresolved V gene in the studies checked, with the rest unexplained. The sample table shows fewer than 250,000 clones, and nearly 95% are seen once. About 0.8% of the sample comes from the top ten. Source material: peripheral blood. These receptors originate from a man younger than 40 with COVID-19, enrolled during active disease.

The rearrangement links TRBV6-1 to TRBJ2-7; 12 positions match TRBD2. CDR1 MNHNS and CDR2 SASEGT come from the germline V gene. After removal of 3 bases from V and 3 bases from J, the junction contained 3 bases not matched to a gene. The CDR3 contains 15 residues. In DNA, the CDR3 is TGTGCCAGCAGTGACCAACTAGCGGGGGGCTACGAGCAGTACTTC. It translates to CASSDQLAGGYEQYF.

V and J are TRBV2 and TRBJ2-6, with D uncertain. Per germline, CDR1 SNHLY and CDR2 FYNNEI. The germline V and J ends were trimmed by 7 bases and 1 base, with 5 bases remaining between them. The CDR3 extends over 13 amino acids. Here the CDR3 DNA reads TGTGCCAGCATCCCATCTGGGGCCAACGTCCTGACTTTC. Translated, it gives CASIPSGANVLTF.

With regard to this clone: The identical CDR3 is also encoded by other nucleotide sequences in the sample. V usage is TRBV19 and J usage is TRBJ2-2, with 8 bases identical to TRBD1. From germline, CDR1 is LNHDA and CDR2 SQIVND (reference sequence). The CDR3 has 15 residues. The V gene end was trimmed by 2 bases and the J gene end by 2 bases; junction bases not matched to a gene: 1. CDR3 bases: TGTGCCAGTAGTATACAGGGGGCTAACACCGGGGAGCTGTTTTTT. Translating it yields CASSIQGANTGELFF.

The rearrangement joins TRBV3-1 (or the pseudogene TRBV3-2) to TRBJ1-1, with D maybe TRBD1 (6 bases). This CDR3 is built from 15 residues. V lost 1 base, J lost 11 bases, and 20 bases lay in between. Per the germline V gene, CDR1 is LGHDT and CDR2 is YNNKEL (reference sequence). The CDR3 here is CASSQGTRGGGDAFF. In nucleotides, the CDR3 is TGTGCCAGCAGCCAAGGGACGCGGGGAGGGGGAGATGCTTTCTTT.

This chain joins TRBV19 and TRBJ1-1; the D gene is possibly TRBD1 (5 bases). CDR3 length: 13 residues. The germline V gene encodes CDR1 LNHDA and CDR2 SQIVND (reference sequence). Trimming removed 1 base at V and 5 bases at J, with 8 bases between. DNA of the CDR3: TGTGCCAGTAGTATAGCGGGGGAGACTGAAGCTTTCTTT. The encoded protein is CASSIAGETEAFF.

The CDR3 loop is CSGSRRGFTDTEAFF. CDR3 DNA: TGCAGCGGGTCTCGCAGGGGGTTTACGGACACTGAAGCTTTCTTT. This chain uses TRBV29-1 with TRBJ1-1; 7 positions agree with TRBD1. The germline gives CDR1 SQVTM, CDR2 ANQGSEA. Trimming cost V 7 bases and J 3 bases; bases outside gene matches: 14. The CDR3 sequence is 15 residues long.

The gene calls are TRBV5-5 and TRBJ2-7, with 11 bases matching TRBD2. The CDR3 totals 17 residues. CDR1 and CDR2 (germline): SGHKS, YYEKEE (reference sequence). With 0 bases clipped from V and 2 bases from J, the junction kept 7 bases outside the gene matches. CDR3 nucleotide sequence: TGTGCCAGCAGCTTGGCCGCGACTAGCGGGGCCCCCTACGAGCAGTACTTC. Translating gives CASSLAATSGAPYEQYF.

The J gene is TRBJ2-5, the V gene TRBV5-4; 7 positions agree with TRBD1. The germline V gene has CDR1 SGHNT and CDR2 YYREEE (reference sequence). V lost 4 bases and J lost 4; bases outside the gene matches: 4. The CDR3 totals 13 residues. The CDR3 protein is CASSRGGGETQYF. Written as DNA, the CDR3 is TGTGCCAGCAGCCGAGGGGGCGGAGAGACCCAGTACTTC.

V gene TRBV30 combines with J gene TRBJ2-1; 8 nucleotides line up with TRBD1. This CDR3 spans 15 amino acids. V lost 5 bases, J lost 4 bases, and 10 bases stayed unmatched. The germline V gene encodes CDR1 GTSNPN and CDR2 SVGIG (reference sequence). For the CDR3, the DNA is TGTGCCTGGGGACCCGGACAGGGAGAATACAATGAGCAGTTCTTC. Its protein product is CAWGPGQGEYNEQFF.

The chain couples TRBV19 to TRBJ1-5; the D is unclear. V gave up 1 base and J gave up 0 bases, with 7 bases separating them. The CDR3 runs 15 residues. CDR1 LNHDA and CDR2 SQIVND come from the germline V gene (reference sequence). The CDR3 reads CASSIVGDSNQPQHF. CDR3 sequence (DNA): TGTGCCAGTAGTATAGTGGGAGATAGCAATCAGCCCCAGCATTTT.

The genes are TRBV13 and TRBJ2-5, with 8 bases that match TRBD2. J lost 9 bases, V lost 4 bases, and 4 bases had no gene match. The CDR3 sequence is 12 residues long. Germline V CDR1 and CDR2: PRHDT, FYEKMQ (reference sequence). Written as DNA, the CDR3 is TGTGCCAGCAGCTCAGGGCGGGGGGCCCAGTACTTC. This translates into CASSSGRGAQYF.

This clone occurred once. V and J are TRBV19 and TRBJ2-5; D possibly corresponds to TRBD2 (7 bases). Trimming removed 4 bases at V and 4 bases at J, with 13 bases between. Germline CDR1 is LNHDA and CDR2 is SQIVND (reference sequence). The CDR3 runs to 14 residues. Written as DNA, the CDR3 is TGTGCCAGTAGTAAGGGGGGAGGGGGAGAGACCCAGTACTTC. It is translated as CASSKGGGGETQYF.

The chain has TRBV19 and TRBJ2-7, with D tentatively TRBD1 (6 bases). Germline values: CDR1 LNHDA, CDR2 SQIVND (reference sequence). Trimming cost V 4 bases and J 3 bases, with 10 bases left between them. This CDR3 contains 13 residues. The CDR3 here is CASSRRTDYEQYF. CDR3 sequence (DNA): TGTGCCAGTAGTAGGAGGACAGACTACGAGCAGTACTTC.

The chain uses TRBV3-1 (or the pseudogene TRBV3-2) and TRBJ1-3; no reliable D call. V lost 4 bases to trimming and J lost 5 bases, with 9 bases between them. CDR3 size: 13 residues. Germline V gives CDR1 LGHDT, CDR2 YNNKEL (reference sequence). The CDR3 reads CASSPTRRNTIYF. The DNA for the CDR3 is TGTGCCAGCAGCCCGACCAGGAGAAACACCATATATTTT.

The rearrangement joins TRBV18 to TRBJ1-5, with 8 positions matching TRBD1. Germline CDR1 reads KGHSH; CDR2 reads LQKENI. This CDR3 has 17 residues. The junction had 12 bases not matched to a gene; V was cut back by 6 bases and J by 2 bases. CDR3 sequence reads: CASSPSGRGLGNQPQHF. CDR3 coding DNA: TGTGCCAGCTCCCCAAGCGGCAGGGGGCTGGGCAATCAGCCCCAGCATTTT.